This record covers a single TCR beta chain. Its antigen is not known. Trimming removed 6 bases from V and 3 bases from J; junction bases left unmatched: 11. CDR1 is SGHTA, CDR2 FQGNSA, per germline. This CDR3 is 16 amino acids long. TCRdb keeps only in-frame clones here, not all; method: immunoSEQ multiplex PCR. The repertoire holds 140,000 to 150,000 clones, around 93% seen once, with more than 8% in the top ten. The data are from a study of T cell responses to AZD1222 COVID-19 vaccine. Whole-study context: Second doses at about 4 or about 12 weeks were pooled. Whole-study results and caveats: Spike-wide vaccine-associated CD4 TCRs dominated at 160-218 and 743-854. Breadth and depth of Spike-specific TCRs rose after two AZD1222 doses. Unmutated variant regions reportedly attract nearly half of all spike-specific TCRs.

The genes are TRBV7-2 and TRBJ1-5; 7 bases are a match to TRBD1. This receptor was obtained from an adult in good health. The sequenced sample was peripheral blood, obtained on day 0 of AZD1222 vaccination. In DNA, the CDR3 is TGTGCCAGCAGTTTATCCGGGACAGAACTCAATCAGCCCCAGCATTTT. Its translation: CASSLSGTELNQPQHF.